Below are 20 T cell receptor beta chains sequenced from a single sample in a study of blood T cells in healthy people across ages. Next came a second PCR, run for about 6 to 12 cycles, which used a sample-barcoded 5' primer along with a J-beta primer mix. TCRdb reanalysed the 5' RACE reads using MiXCR and keeps one entry per CDR3 protein. The repertoire holds over 500,000 distinct CDR3 sequences, with 40% to 65% as singletons. Material for sequencing was blood. The receptors shown here come from an elderly woman in good health.

This rearrangement joins TRBV4-2 to TRBJ2-5; TRBD2 matches at 11 bases. Trimming at V came to 4 bases and at J to 5 bases, leaving 9 bases not matched to a gene. The CDR3 length is 16 residues. CDR1 LGHNA and CDR2 YNFKEQ come from the germline V gene. For the CDR3, the DNA is TGTGCCAGCAGCCGCTACACTAGCGGGAGTACCGAGACCCAGTACTTC. It encodes CASSRYTSGSTETQYF.

The genes are TRBV28 and TRBJ2-1; 8 bases are a match to TRBD2. This CDR3 is built from 18 residues. The germline CDR1 and CDR2 sequences are MDHEN and SYDVKM. V dropped 3 bases and J dropped 7; count of bases not matched to a gene: 17. This chain's CDR3 is CASSLDLSRGLDFNEQFF. DNA of the CDR3: TGTGCCAGCAGTTTGGACTTATCACGGGGACTAGATTTTAATGAGCAGTTCTTC.

This clonotype was counted ten times or more. The V call is TRBV6-6, the J call TRBJ1-5; D possibly corresponds to TRBD1 (6 bases). With 2 bases removed from V and 10 bases from J, the gap between germline ends came to 9 bases. The length of the CDR3 is 12 residues. Germline V gene sequence: CDR1 MNHNY, CDR2 SVGAGI (reference sequence). The CDR3 DNA sequence: TGTGCCAGCAGTTACGGGGGCTCTCCCCAGCATTTT. It yields the protein CASSYGGSPQHF.

The chain recombines TRBV28 with TRBJ2-1; TRBD1 matches at 7 bases. The end of the DNA aligns better with TRBJ2-7, so the J call may be wrong. CDR3 size: 14 residues. In germline, CDR1 is MDHEN, CDR2 SYDVKM. This CDR3 reads CASSLTGDYYEQYF. DNA for the CDR3: TGTGCCAGCAGCCTTACAGGGGATTATTACGAGCAGTACTTC.

This chain connects TRBV29-1 to TRBJ1-2, with D possibly matching TRBD1 (5 bases). Germline CDR1 SQVTM, CDR2 ANQGSEA. This CDR3 is 14 amino acids long. The V gene lost 3 bases and the J gene lost 8 bases, with 19 bases spanning the gap. The CDR3 spells CSVDWGRESGGYTF. The CDR3 DNA follows: TGCAGCGTTGATTGGGGGAGGGAATCAGGAGGCTACACCTTC.

V usage is TRBV28 and J usage is TRBJ1-2; TRBD1 matches 7 bases. The V and J ends lost 3 bases and 4 bases, in that order; junction bases with no gene match: 8. The CDR3 length is 15 residues. Germline lookup yields CDR1 MDHEN and CDR2 SYDVKM. In nucleotides, the CDR3 is TGTGCCAGCAGTTTGAAAGGGGGCGCGGGCTATGGCTACACCTTC. This gives the protein CASSLKGGAGYGYTF.

V gene TRBV20-1 combines with J gene TRBJ2-1, with TRBD2 identical over 9 bases. V lost 0 bases and J lost 6; bases outside the gene matches: 12. CDR1 is DFQATT and CDR2 is SNEGSKA in the germline V gene (reference sequence). This CDR3 has 17 residues. CDR3 region: CSAREERGGLALNEQFF. The CDR3 bases are TGCAGTGCTAGAGAGGAAAGGGGAGGACTAGCGCTCAATGAGCAGTTCTTC.

This clonotype was detected only a few times. The V gene is TRBV5-1, the J gene TRBJ2-2, with a tentative D call TRBD2 (5 bases). This CDR3 is 15 amino acids long. V was pared by 0 bases and J by 0 bases, with 6 bases between. The germline gives CDR1 SGHRS, CDR2 YFSETQ. For the CDR3, the DNA is TGCGCCAGCAGCTTGGACGGGGCGAACACCGGGGAGCTGTTTTTT. Translating it yields CASSLDGANTGELFF.

Ten or more counts support this clonotype. The V gene is TRBV21-1, the J gene TRBJ2-7. TRBV21-1 is classified as a pseudogene. The CDR3 sequence is 14 residues long. In nucleotides, the CDR3 is TGTGCCAGCAGCAAAGCGGTGGGGTGCTACGAGCAGTACTTC. Translation gives CASSKAVGCYEQYF.

This clonotype was seen more than once but under ten times. The genes are TRBV24-1 and TRBJ2-3, with no clear D. This CDR3 is 12 amino acids long. Germline CDR1 reads KGHDR; CDR2 reads SFDVKD. V was trimmed by 4 bases and J by 6 bases, leaving 7 bases between them. The CDR3 nucleotides are TGTGCCACCAGTGACCTTTATGATACGCAGTATTTT. This encodes CATSDLYDTQYF.

This clonotype was seen repeatedly, ten times or more. The chain recombines TRBV11-2 with TRBJ2-1, with D unclear. Trimming removed 4 bases at V and 1 base at J, with 17 bases between. The germline CDR1 and CDR2 sequences are SGHAT and FQNNGV. The CDR3 is 17 amino acids. CDR3 protein: CASSSRQAPFSYNEQFF. Here the CDR3 DNA reads TGTGCCAGCAGCTCCCGACAAGCGCCCTTTTCCTACAATGAGCAGTTCTTC.

With respect to this clonotype: Compared with germline, one end of the junction differs, possibly owing to a read error. V usage is TRBV6-5 and J usage is TRBJ2-7; no clear D gene. The CDR3 consists of 13 residues. Germline CDR1 MNHEY, CDR2 SVGAGI. The DNA for the CDR3 is TGTGCCAGCAGTGACTCGGCAGCCTACGAGCAGTACTTC. The encoded protein is CASSDSAAYEQYF.

In its sample, this clonotype was seen many times. The genes are TRBV4-1 and TRBJ2-3, with D uncertain. Germline CDR1 MGHRA, CDR2 YSYEKL. The CDR3 has 15 residues. Between the trimmed V and J ends, which lost 1 base and 5 bases, there was a span of 13 bases. CDR3 residues: CASSQGSVGGDTQYF. In DNA form, the CDR3 reads TGCGCCAGCAGCCAAGGGTCAGTGGGCGGAGATACGCAGTATTTT.

A note on this clonotype: A read error may account for a junction end that differs from germline. V is TRBV29-1 and J is TRBJ2-3, with 7 bases identical to TRBD2. Germline V gives CDR1 SQVTM, CDR2 ANQGSEA. This CDR3 has 14 residues. Written as DNA, the CDR3 is TGCAGCGTTGTTTACAGCGGGAAAACAGATACGCGGTATTTT. Its protein is CSVVYSGKTDTRYF.

About this clonotype: A read error may produce the germline difference seen at one junction end. The chain uses TRBV7-2 and TRBJ2-1, with D tentatively TRBD2 (6 bases). This CDR3 region has 16 residues. Germline assignment: CDR1 SGHTA and CDR2 FQGNSA. CDR3 nucleotide sequence: TGTGCCGGCAGCTTAAATTGGCTAGCGACCTACAATGAGCAGTTCTTC. This sequence encodes CAGSLNWLATYNEQFF.

This clonotype appeared many times. The genes are TRBV18 and TRBJ2-3; D tentatively reads TRBD1 or TRBD2 (6 bases each). Germline loops: CDR1 KGHSH, CDR2 LQKENI. V shed 3 bases and J shed 2 bases, with 15 bases lying between them. This CDR3 spans 16 amino acids. CDR3 bases: TGTGCCAGCTCACCTCCCGGGGGCGGCCACACAGATACGCAGTATTTT. Translated, it gives CASSPPGGGHTDTQYF.

This clonotype came up a few times. The chain combines TRBV5-6 with TRBJ2-3; 7 bases fit TRBD2. V shed 4 bases and J 1 base; nucleotides not matched to a gene: 6. The germline V gene encodes CDR1 SGHDT and CDR2 YYEEEE. This CDR3 comprises 15 residues. The CDR3 protein is CASSPGTTRTDTQYF. For the CDR3, the DNA is TGTGCCAGCAGCCCCGGGACTACTCGCACAGATACGCAGTATTTT.

The count of this clonotype is one. V and J are TRBV20-1 and TRBJ2-5; TRBD2 aligns across 8 bases. The DNA end favors TRBJ2-7, so the J call may be wrong. CDR1 DFQATT and CDR2 SNEGSKA come from the germline V gene (reference sequence). The CDR3 sequence is 13 residues long. CDR3 in DNA: TGCAGTGCGAGGACTAGCTCGGGGGGCGAGCAGTACTTC. This encodes CSARTSSGGEQYF.

This clonotype appeared many times. The gene calls are TRBV5-5 and TRBJ2-1; 13 bases are a match to TRBD2. The junction had 4 bases not matched to a gene; V was cut back by 0 bases and J by 7 bases. The V gene's germline CDR1 is SGHKS and CDR2 YYEKEE (reference sequence). CDR3 size: 16 residues. As DNA, the CDR3 is TGTGCCAGCAGCTTGGGTGGGACTAGCGGGGATAATGAGCAGTTCTTC. It is translated as CASSLGGTSGDNEQFF.

This clonotype was seen a few times. The chain joins TRBV12-3 or TRBV12-4 to TRBJ2-3, with 14 positions matching TRBD2. Trimming took 9 bases from V and 3 from J; bases not matched to a gene: 8. The CDR3 contains 16 residues. The CDR3 DNA sequence: TGTGCCAGTAGACTAGCGGGGGGGAGGGCGACAGATACGCAGTATTTT. It is translated as CASRLAGGRATDTQYF.